This T cell receptor beta chain stems from a study of cytomegalovirus exposure and HLA in healthy donors. Study-wide context: The 120 or so validation repertoires used the same platform as the approximately 670 first-cohort repertoires, a later analysis reported.

Here immunoSEQ multiplex PCR was the method, and the copy in TCRdb shows in-frame clones only, minus some. In the table there are about 220,000 clones, about nine tenths of which are singletons. This clone was detected only a few times. Its antigen is currently unknown. The germline CDR1 and CDR2 sequences are MDHEN and SYDVKM. Trimming at V came to 6 bases and at J to 5 bases, leaving 2 bases not matched to a gene. The CDR3 length is 12 residues. These donors were members of the approximately 120-subject validation cohort, a group separate from the approximately 700-subject first cohort. Study-level results: The tendency of first-cohort TCR clusters to co-occur in the roughly 110 validation repertoires was identified by a subsequent analysis. It was confirmed in vitro that a few of the CMV-associated chains were specific for CMV antigens.

The receptor was isolated from a woman aged 18-29 years in good health and CMV-seronegative. Sequenced input: PBMCs. The chain is built from TRBV28 and TRBJ2-7, with 9 nucleotides matching TRBD1. Here the CDR3 DNA reads TGTGCCAGCAGAGACAGGGGGAACGAGCAGTACTTC. This codes for CASRDRGNEQYF.